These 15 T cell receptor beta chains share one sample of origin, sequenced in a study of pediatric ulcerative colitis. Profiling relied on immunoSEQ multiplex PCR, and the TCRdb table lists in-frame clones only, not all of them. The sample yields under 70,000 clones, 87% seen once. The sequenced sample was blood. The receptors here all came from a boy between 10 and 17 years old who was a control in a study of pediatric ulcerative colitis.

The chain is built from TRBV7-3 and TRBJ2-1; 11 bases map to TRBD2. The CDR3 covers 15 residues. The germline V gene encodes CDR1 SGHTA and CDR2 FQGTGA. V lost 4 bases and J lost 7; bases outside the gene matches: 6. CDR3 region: CASSSLAGGNNEQFF. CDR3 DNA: TGTGCCAGCAGCTCCTTAGCGGGGGGGAATAATGAGCAGTTCTTC.

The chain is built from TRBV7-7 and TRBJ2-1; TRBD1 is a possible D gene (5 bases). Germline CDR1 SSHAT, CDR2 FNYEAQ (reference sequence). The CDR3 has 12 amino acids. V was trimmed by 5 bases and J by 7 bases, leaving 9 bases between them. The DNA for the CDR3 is TGTGCCAGCAGCAGGGGTGAGAATGAGCAGTTCTTC. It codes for CASSRGENEQFF.

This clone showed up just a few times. The CDR3 region is CASSEGLFLEAFF. The DNA for the CDR3 is TGTGCCAGCAGTGAAGGCCTCTTTCTCGAAGCTTTCTTT. The chain employs TRBV2 and TRBJ1-1; D unclear. V was cut by 1 base and J by 8 bases, with 11 bases left in between. The germline V gene encodes CDR1 SNHLY and CDR2 FYNNEI. This CDR3 spans 13 amino acids.

CDR3 residues: CASSQGQRSSSGYTF. The CDR3 nucleotides read TGCGCCAGCAGCCAAGGACAGCGCTCCTCTAGCGGCTACACCTTC. The rearrangement links TRBV4-3 to TRBJ1-2; the D gene is possibly TRBD1 (5 bases). The ends were cut back, 1 base at V and 8 bases at J, with 17 bases in the middle. The CDR3 contains 15 residues. The germline V gene encodes CDR1 LGHNA and CDR2 YSLEER.

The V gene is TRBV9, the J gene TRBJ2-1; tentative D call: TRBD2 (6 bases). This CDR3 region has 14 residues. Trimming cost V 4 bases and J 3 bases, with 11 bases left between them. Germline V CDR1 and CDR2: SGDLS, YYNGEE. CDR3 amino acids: CASSITGLYNEQFF. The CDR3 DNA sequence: TGTGCCAGCAGCATAACGGGACTCTACAATGAGCAGTTCTTC. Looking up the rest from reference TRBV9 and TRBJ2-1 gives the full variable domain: DSGVTQTPKHLITATGQRVTLRCSPRSGDLSVYWYQQSLDQGLQFLIQYYNGEERAKGNILERFSAQQFPDLHSELNLSSLELGDSALYFCASSITGLYNEQFFGPGTRLTVL.

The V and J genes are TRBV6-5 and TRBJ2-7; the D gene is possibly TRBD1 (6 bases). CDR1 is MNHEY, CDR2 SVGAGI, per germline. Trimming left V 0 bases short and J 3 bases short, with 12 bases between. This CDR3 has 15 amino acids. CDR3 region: CASSYSIGTYYEQYF. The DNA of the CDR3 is TGTGCCAGCAGTTACTCGATTGGGACATACTACGAGCAGTACTTC.

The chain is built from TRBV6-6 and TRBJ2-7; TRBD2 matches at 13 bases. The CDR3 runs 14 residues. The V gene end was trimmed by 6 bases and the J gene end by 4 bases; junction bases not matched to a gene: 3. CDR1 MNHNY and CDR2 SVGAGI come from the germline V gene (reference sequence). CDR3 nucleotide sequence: TGTGCCAGCAGCCGGACTAGCGGGAGTTACGAGCAGTACTTC. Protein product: CASSRTSGSYEQYF.

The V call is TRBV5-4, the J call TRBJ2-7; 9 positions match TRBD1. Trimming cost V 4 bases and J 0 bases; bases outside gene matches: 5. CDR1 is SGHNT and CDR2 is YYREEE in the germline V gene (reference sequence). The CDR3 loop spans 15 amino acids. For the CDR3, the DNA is TGTGCCAGCAGCGCCGGGACAGGGAGCTCCTACGAGCAGTACTTC. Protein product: CASSAGTGSSYEQYF.

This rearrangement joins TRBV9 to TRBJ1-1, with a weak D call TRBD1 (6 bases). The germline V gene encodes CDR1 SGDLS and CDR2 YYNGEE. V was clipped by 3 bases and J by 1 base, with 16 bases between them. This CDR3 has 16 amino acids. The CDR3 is CASSDVREQGNTEAFF. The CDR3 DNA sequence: TGTGCCAGCAGCGATGTCCGCGAACAGGGGAACACTGAAGCTTTCTTT.

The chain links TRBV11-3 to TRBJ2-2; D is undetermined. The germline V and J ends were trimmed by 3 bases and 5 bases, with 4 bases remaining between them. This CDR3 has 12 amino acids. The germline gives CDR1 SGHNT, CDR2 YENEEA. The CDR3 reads CASSFGTGELFF. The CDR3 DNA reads TGTGCCAGCAGCTTTGGGACCGGGGAGCTGTTTTTT.

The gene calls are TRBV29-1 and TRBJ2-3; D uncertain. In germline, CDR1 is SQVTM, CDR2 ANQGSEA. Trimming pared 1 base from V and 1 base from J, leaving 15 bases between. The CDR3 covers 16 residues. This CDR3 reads CSVEVMRLGGTDTQYF. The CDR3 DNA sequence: TGCAGCGTTGAAGTTATGCGTCTCGGCGGCACAGATACGCAGTATTTT.

The CDR3 sequence: CASSLVTGTGPYNEQFF. CDR3 coding DNA: TGTGCCAGCAGTCTAGTTACCGGGACAGGGCCCTACAATGAGCAGTTCTTC. The gene calls are TRBV27 and TRBJ2-1; TRBD1 matches at 9 bases. Germline V gives CDR1 MNHEY, CDR2 SMNVEV (reference sequence). The CDR3 contains 17 residues. Trimming removed 5 bases from V and 2 bases from J; junction bases left unmatched: 10.

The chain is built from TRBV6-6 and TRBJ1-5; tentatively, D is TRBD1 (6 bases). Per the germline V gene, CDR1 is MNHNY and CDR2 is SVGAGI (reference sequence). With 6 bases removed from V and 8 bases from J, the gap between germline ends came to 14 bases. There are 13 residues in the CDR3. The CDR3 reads CASRPTGLEPQHF. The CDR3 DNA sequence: TGTGCCAGCAGACCAACAGGGCTGGAGCCCCAGCATTTT.

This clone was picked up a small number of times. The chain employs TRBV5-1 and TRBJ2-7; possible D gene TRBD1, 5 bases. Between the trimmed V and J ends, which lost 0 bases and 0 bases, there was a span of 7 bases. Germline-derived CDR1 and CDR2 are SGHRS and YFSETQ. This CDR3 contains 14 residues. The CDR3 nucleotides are TGCGCCAGCAGCTTGGGACAGAGCTCCTACGAGCAGTACTTC. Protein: CASSLGQSSYEQYF.

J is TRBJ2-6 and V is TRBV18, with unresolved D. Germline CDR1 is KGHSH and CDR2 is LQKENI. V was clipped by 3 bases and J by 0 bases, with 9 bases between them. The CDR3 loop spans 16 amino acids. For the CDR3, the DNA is TGTGCCAGCTCACCTCTCCCCCCCTCTGGGGCCAACGTCCTGACTTTC. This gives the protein CASSPLPPSGANVLTF.